This T cell receptor beta chain was captured in a study of blood T cell repertoires in COVID-19 (TCRdb year 2020). In terms of the full investigation: Samples from collaborators originated in the United States, Italy and Spain and spanned both the acute and convalescent phases of COVID-19. Nearly every sample came with metadata listing a de-identified subject ID, COVID-19 status, age in years and sex. The samples were drawn from two sources: the first 160 participants of the ongoing ImmuneRACE study, and over 1,000 subjects contributed by 6 global collaborators. Deeply sampled blood TCRbeta repertoires from subjects exposed to, actively infected with, or recovered from COVID-19 were included in the dataset. Where available, HLA class I and class II types were obtained from metadata supplied by the sample provider rather than from assay-based typing. The repertoires were released in a freely available public database meant as a resource for research on the immune response to SARS-CoV-2. The prospective study material was composed of cDNA or gDNA derived from T cells, B-cell-depleted T cells, or PBMCs.

Study-level results and caveats: The amount of clinical and demographic metadata varied by source and participant and was provided uncurated.

The immunoSEQ Assay, a bias-controlled multiplex PCR, was used to amplify TCRbeta CDR3 regions from genomic DNA. The original methods were these. The number of nucleated cells in each sample was estimated by amplification of reference gene primers within the assay. To quantify the absolute abundance of each unique TCRbeta CDR3 rearrangement, sequence reads were collapsed and filtered. For each sample, productive Simpson clonality was calculated by taking the square root of Simpson's diversity index across productive rearrangements. TCRdb mirrors the immuneACCESS table, restricted to in-frame sequences. Some clones are absent from its copies; in checked studies, under half trace to an unresolved V gene, and the reason for the others is unknown. Clone size and the V and J calls come from that table; the DNA yielded D and trimming. The sample profile shows about 310,000 clones; about 87% of them were found once. In total, the top ten clones hold 8% to 9.5% of the sample.

Participants in the prospective study were enrolled through a virtual design, were aged 18 to 89 years, and lived in approximately 24 United States geographic areas. To assign participants to cohorts, the prospective study relied on clinical history that participants themselves reported in a screening survey and a study questionnaire. ImmuneRACE Cohort 3 recovered participants were defined by two consecutive negative NP/OP PCR tests, healthcare professional clearance, or symptom resolution. Mobile phlebotomists in the prospective study collected whole blood, serum and a nasopharyngeal or oropharyngeal swab from every participant. Participants in the prospective study had the option to provide additional blood draws and questionnaires over an approximately 2-month period. Before DNA extraction, blood samples from the prospective study were shipped at room temperature or frozen. Reading the germline V gene gives CDR1 SGHVS and CDR2 FNYEAQ. The junction shows trimming of 3 bases on V and 4 bases on J, and the gene matches do not reach 11 bases of it. The CDR3 starts with the cysteine, ends with the phenylalanine, and has 17 residues. The CDR3 DNA has 51 bases and is translated from base 1.

A single count supports this clone. Its antigen specificity is not known. Per-nucleotide qualities are absent, and no much larger clonotype sits a single base away. This sequence uses TRBV7-6 and TRBJ2-2; the central 7 bases match TRBD2. The clonotype originates from a woman under 30 who had recovered from COVID-19. The source material was PBMCs or T cells enriched from blood (not recorded which). The DNA is TGTGCCAGCAGCTTCATCGTGGGAGGGCTGGGCACCGGGGAGCTGTTTTTT. Translated, this is CASSFIVGGLGTGELFF.